Below, 23 T cell receptor beta chains from the same sample are listed, as sequenced in a study of T cells in Graves' hyperthyroidism and ophthalmopathy. What was amplified from RNA transcripts were TCR beta CDR3 regions. The HTBI set primed first-round TCR CDR3 RT-PCR. TCRdb reprocessed the multiplex PCR reads with MiXCR, giving one entry per CDR3 protein. The sample includes more than 350,000 distinct CDR3 sequences, 12% to 15% seen only once; the top ten take around 20%. Material for sequencing was blood. The source of these receptors is a woman aged 55 to 70 with Graves' ophthalmopathy.

The chain recombines TRBV5-1 with TRBJ2-1; 13 bases fit TRBD2. This CDR3 is 19 amino acids long. Germline loops: CDR1 SGHRS, CDR2 YFSETQ. The junction had 12 bases not matched to a gene; V was cut back by 3 bases and J by 3 bases. The CDR3 coding sequence is TGCGCCAGCAGCTCGCCGGGACTAGCGGGAAGGCAGATCTACAATGAGCAGTTCTTC. As protein: CASSSPGLAGRQIYNEQFF.

At least ten counts were recorded for this clonotype. This sequence joins TRBV20-1 and TRBJ2-5; 7 bases match TRBD2. The length of the CDR3 is 15 residues. Germline CDR1 and CDR2: DFQATT and SNEGSKA (reference sequence). After removal of 0 bases from V and 5 bases from J, the junction contained 9 bases not matched to a gene. The CDR3 sequence: CSARDGGEGPETQYF. In nucleotides, the CDR3 is TGCAGTGCTAGAGATGGGGGGGAGGGGCCCGAGACCCAGTACTTC.

This clonotype has ten or more counts. This chain links TRBV6-1 with TRBJ2-1, with no clear D. This CDR3 region has 14 residues. The germline V gene encodes CDR1 MNHNS and CDR2 SASEGT. The V and J ends lost 5 bases and 0 bases respectively, with 8 bases between them. This CDR3 is CASSTQSSYNEQFF. In DNA form, the CDR3 reads TGTGCCAGCAGTACCCAGAGCTCCTACAATGAGCAGTTCTTC.

This clonotype has a count of ten or more. The chain is built from TRBV28 and TRBJ2-7, with D tentatively TRBD1 or TRBD2 (5 bases each). V was trimmed by 1 base and J by 7 bases, leaving 17 bases between them. This CDR3 region has 15 residues. The germline gives CDR1 MDHEN, CDR2 SYDVKM. The CDR3 reads CASSLSGTIRREQYF. The DNA of the CDR3 is TGTGCCAGCAGTTTATCGGGGACCATACGTAGAGAGCAGTACTTC.

The table lists this clonotype with many counts. The gene calls are TRBV6-1 and TRBJ2-7; a weak D match, TRBD1 (6 bases). CDR1 and CDR2 (germline): MNHNS, SASEGT. Trimming removed 5 bases from V and 4 bases from J, with 27 bases in between. The CDR3 spans 18 residues. Written as DNA, the CDR3 is TGTGCCAGCAGTACCTCTGGTCCCGGGATAGGGGGTCCTTACGAGCAGTACTTC. Protein product: CASSTSGPGIGGPYEQYF.

This clonotype was seen repeatedly, ten times or more. The rearrangement joins TRBV19 to TRBJ1-1; 9 bases line up with TRBD1. Germline V CDR1 and CDR2: LNHDA, SQIVND (reference sequence). After removal of 3 bases from V and 5 bases from J, the junction contained 7 bases not matched to a gene. CDR3 length equals 15 residues. This CDR3 is CASSMGQGVRTEAFF. The CDR3 DNA follows: TGTGCCAGTAGTATGGGACAGGGAGTTAGGACTGAAGCTTTCTTT.

This clonotype was counted many times. The V gene is TRBV3-1, the J gene TRBJ2-1; 9 nucleotides match TRBD2. V gave up 2 bases and J gave up 5 bases; unmatched junction bases: 10. The CDR3 loop spans 17 amino acids. Per germline, CDR1 LGHDT and CDR2 YNNKEL (reference sequence). CDR3 amino acids: CASSQKPLAGPDNEQFF. CDR3 in DNA: TGTGCCAGCAGCCAAAAGCCGCTAGCGGGGCCTGACAATGAGCAGTTCTTC.

The chain recombines TRBV18 with TRBJ1-2; TRBD1 aligns across 7 bases. This CDR3 spans 16 amino acids. CDR1 and CDR2 from the germline V gene are KGHSH and LQKENI. V trimming: 3 bases; J trimming: 1 base; junction bases outside the gene matches: 8. The CDR3 DNA reads TGTGCCAGCTCACCGAACGGGGACAGATTTAACTATGGCTACACCTTC. Its translation: CASSPNGDRFNYGYTF. Supplemented by reference TRBV18 and TRBJ1-2, the full variable domain reads NAGVMQNPRHLVRRRGQEARLRCSPMKGHSHVYWYRQLPEEGLKFMVYLQKENIIDESGMPKERFSAEFPKEGPSILRIQQVVRGDSAAYFCASSPNGDRFNYGYTFGSGTRLTVV.

This clonotype was seen many times. This rearrangement joins TRBV7-2 to TRBJ1-2; 8 nucleotides align to TRBD1. The CDR3 extends over 15 amino acids. With V trimmed by 5 bases and J by 8 bases, 13 bases remained unmatched. From germline, CDR1 is SGHTA and CDR2 FQGNSA. The CDR3 protein is CASSLSQGAAGGYTF. The CDR3 DNA sequence: TGTGCCAGCAGCCTTAGTCAGGGGGCGGCGGGAGGCTACACCTTC.

The J gene is TRBJ2-1, the V gene TRBV12-5; 8 bases match TRBD1. Germline V gene lookup returns CDR1 LGHNT and CDR2 FRNRAP. J gave up 5 bases and V 0 bases, and 6 bases lay outside the gene matches. This CDR3 has 16 amino acids. The DNA for the CDR3 is TGTGCTAGTGGTTTGGTAATAGGACAGGGTGACAATGAGCAGTTCTTC. It encodes CASGLVIGQGDNEQFF.

This clonotype was detected many times. The rearrangement joins TRBV2 to TRBJ1-4, with a possible D match to TRBD1 (5 bases). The CDR3 has 14 amino acids. Germline values: CDR1 SNHLY, CDR2 FYNNEI. V was pared by 6 bases and J by 7 bases, with 15 bases between. CDR3 sequence (DNA): TGTGCCAGCAGCCAAGGGCAGGGTGCTGAAAAACTGTTTTTT. Translation: CASSQGQGAEKLFF.

The rearrangement links TRBV6-1 to TRBJ2-2; D possibly corresponds to TRBD1 (6 bases). The ends were cut back, 6 bases at V and 0 bases at J, with 11 bases in the middle. Germline V CDR1 and CDR2: MNHNS, SASEGT. This CDR3 contains 15 residues. DNA of the CDR3: TGTGCCAGCAGCCAGACAGGCACGAACACCGGGGAGCTGTTTTTT. Translating gives CASSQTGTNTGELFF.

This clonotype came up a few times. The chain carries TRBV27 and TRBJ1-4; 10 bases align to TRBD1. Germline CDR1 is MNHEY and CDR2 is SMNVEV (reference sequence). Trimming cost V 5 bases and J 5 bases; bases outside gene matches: 8. The CDR3 has 16 residues. This chain's CDR3 is CASSPGQGRSNEKLFF. The CDR3 DNA is TGTGCCAGCAGTCCGGGACAGGGGCGTTCGAATGAAAAACTGTTTTTT.

This clonotype has a count of ten or more. The V gene is TRBV28, the J gene TRBJ2-7, with 8 nucleotides matching TRBD1. This CDR3 contains 14 residues. The germline V gene encodes CDR1 MDHEN and CDR2 SYDVKM. The ends lost 6 bases at V and 3 bases at J; junction bases unmatched: 7. CDR3 sequence (DNA): TGTGCCAGCAGAAGGACAGGGTATCTCTACGAGCAGTACTTC. This translates into CASRRTGYLYEQYF.

The rearrangement links TRBV7-9 to TRBJ2-3, with 8 bases lining up with TRBD1. The CDR3 is made up of 15 amino acids. Germline trimming cut 2 bases from V and 6 bases from J; bases unmatched to any gene: 7. Germline CDR1 is SEHNR and CDR2 is FQNEAQ (reference sequence). The CDR3 reads CASSLMPGGRDTQYF. The CDR3 DNA follows: TGTGCCAGCAGCTTAATGCCAGGGGGCAGGGATACGCAGTATTTT.

The chain carries TRBV27 and TRBJ1-1, with D tentatively TRBD1 (6 bases). CDR1 and CDR2 (germline): MNHEY, SMNVEV (reference sequence). CDR3 length: 13 amino acids. Deletions cut 9 bases from V and 6 bases from J, with 17 bases between. In nucleotides, the CDR3 is TGTGCCAGTTACAGGGCCGCGGGCGCTGAAGCTTTCTTT. It specifies CASYRAAGAEAFF.

This clonotype was counted many times. V usage is TRBV2 and J usage is TRBJ2-7; 12 nucleotides align to TRBD2. CDR3 size: 18 residues. Looked up from germline, CDR1 is SNHLY and CDR2 is FYNNEI. V was clipped by 6 bases and J by 0 bases; unmatched bases: 12. CDR3: CASSGTVGLAGFSYEQYF. Here the CDR3 DNA reads TGTGCCAGCAGCGGGACAGTGGGACTAGCGGGCTTCTCCTACGAGCAGTACTTC.

This clonotype was counted only a few times. The CDR3 DNA is TGTGCCTGGATAAGTAGGACTAGCGGGTACGAGCAGTACTTC. Its translation: CAWISRTSGYEQYF. The chain links TRBV30 to TRBJ2-7; 11 bases match TRBD2. From germline, CDR1 is GTSNPN and CDR2 SVGIG (reference sequence). V was pared by 4 bases and J by 4 bases, with 6 bases of the junction left unmatched. The CDR3 runs to 14 residues.

In its sample, this clonotype was seen many times. The gene calls are TRBV5-1 and TRBJ2-7; D call uncertain. Trimming shortened V by 0 bases and J by 3 bases, and 10 bases separated the two germline ends. CDR1 and CDR2 (germline): SGHRS, YFSETQ. This CDR3 has 14 amino acids. CDR3 in amino acids: CASSLDSIYYEQYF. The CDR3 DNA sequence: TGCGCCAGCAGCTTGGACAGCATCTACTACGAGCAGTACTTC.

This clonotype was observed at least ten times. The gene calls are TRBV20-1 and TRBJ2-1; D ambiguous. V lost 1 base and J lost 3, with 13 bases in between. The CDR3 extends over 15 amino acids. Germline CDR1 and CDR2: DFQATT and SNEGSKA (reference sequence). CDR3 region: CSARVRSLLYNEQFF. CDR3 nucleotide sequence: TGCAGTGCTAGAGTCAGAAGCTTGCTCTACAATGAGCAGTTCTTC.

This rearrangement joins TRBV27 to TRBJ1-1; a possible D gene is TRBD1 (5 bases). The CDR3 spans 14 residues. Germline V gene data show CDR1 as MNHEY and CDR2 as SMNVEV (reference sequence). Deletions cut 6 bases from V and 3 bases from J, with 14 bases between. CDR3 bases: TGTGCCAGCAGAGACCAAGGGGACTACACTGAAGCTTTCTTT. As protein: CASRDQGDYTEAFF.

Of note for this clonotype: This likely comes from a read error, as the CDR3 has no conserved phenylalanine or tryptophan at its end. V usage is TRBV2 and J usage is TRBJ1-4, with TRBD1 as a possible D gene (6 bases). Trimming removed 7 bases from V and 4 bases from J, with 13 bases in between. This CDR3 spans 14 amino acids. Per the germline V gene, CDR1 is SNHLY and CDR2 is FYNNEI. CDR3 in amino acids: CASKGGRSNEKLFS. DNA of the CDR3: TGTGCCAGCAAAGGGGGGAGAAGTAATGAAAAACTGTTTTCT.

This clonotype was counted many times. The chain combines TRBV15 with TRBJ2-1; TRBD2 agrees at 9 bases. The CDR3 is made up of 17 amino acids. The J segment lost 10 bases and the V segment lost 0 bases, leaving 13 bases of the junction unmatched. The germline V gene has CDR1 LNHNV and CDR2 YYDKDF (reference sequence). The CDR3 loop is CATSRDEGLAGLGEQFF. The CDR3 region has the DNA TGTGCCACCAGCAGAGACGAGGGTCTAGCGGGATTAGGGGAGCAGTTCTTC.